Listed below are T cell receptor beta chains from one sample, sequenced in a study of T cells in Graves' hyperthyroidism and ophthalmopathy. One entry per CDR3 protein, called by TCRdb with MiXCR from the multiplex PCR reads. The sample includes under 350,000 distinct CDR3 sequences, roughly 23% of them seen just once. Material: blood. Source of these receptors: a woman aged 50 to 65 with Graves' hyperthyroidism. CDR3s include the opening cysteine and the closing phenylalanine or tryptophan. Only part of the rows carry a size: once, few, many, or a class if the clone is expanded.

>15|TRBV18|TRBJ2-7|few
CASSPSGRSYYEQYF
>12|TRBV15|TRBJ2-3|many
CATSTGADTQYF
>13|TRBV28|TRBJ2-2|many
CASSPANTGELFF
>14|TRBV7-9|TRBJ1-1|many
CASSPRDFNTEAFF
>16|TRBV12-3/TRBV12-4|TRBJ1-1|-
CASSPIRQFMNTEAFF
>13|TRBV28|TRBJ1-2|many
CASSLLGEGGYTF
>14|TRBV7-9|TRBJ2-3|many
CASSLENGRDTQYF
>13|TRBV12-5|TRBJ2-7|-
CASGFGEAHEQYF
>13|TRBV6-1|TRBJ1-2|-
CASEDLNSRGYTF
>17|TRBV9|TRBJ2-6|-
CASSVQTGGSGANVLTF
>15|TRBV28|TRBJ2-3|-
CATNDRGLGTDTQYF
>14|TRBV6-1|TRBJ2-5|many
CASGGGGAGGTQYF
>15|TRBV7-3|TRBJ2-1|few
CASSQGYFSYNEQFF